These 6 T cell receptor beta chains were all obtained from the same sample, sequenced in a study of control samples from healthy donors and cancer patients. Sequencing used immunoSEQ multiplex PCR; TCRdb keeps in-frame clones, though not all of them. The sample lists about 130,000 clones; just under 95% were seen once. Sequenced input: PBMCs. These receptors were taken from a man in his sixties with colorectal cancer.

This clone came up once. The chain carries TRBV7-8 and TRBJ2-5, with a possible D match to TRBD2 (5 bases). Germline V CDR1 and CDR2: SGHVS, FQNEAQ. V lost 0 bases and J lost 4, with 12 bases in between. The CDR3 spans 15 residues. The CDR3 spells CASSLAWLAPETQYF. CDR3 coding DNA: TGTGCCAGCAGCTTAGCCTGGCTAGCCCCAGAGACCCAGTACTTC.

The chain couples TRBV5-8 to TRBJ2-2; TRBD1 agrees at 7 bases. The CDR3 consists of 16 residues. With V trimmed by 4 bases and J by 0 bases, 6 bases remained unmatched. From germline, CDR1 is SGHTS and CDR2 YDEGEE. The CDR3 loop is CASSLYRGTNTGELFF. In DNA form, the CDR3 reads TGTGCCAGCAGCCTATACAGGGGCACGAACACCGGGGAGCTGTTTTTT. The whole variable domain, remainder taken from reference TRBV5-8 and TRBJ2-2, is EAGVTQSPTHLIKTRGQQATLRCSPISGHTSVYWYQQALGLGLQFLLWYDEGEERNRGNFPPRFSGRQFPNYSSELNVNALELEDSALYLCASSLYRGTNTGELFFGEGSRLTVL.

The gene calls are TRBV5-1 and TRBJ2-1, with D perhaps assigned TRBD1 or TRBD2 (5 bases each). The CDR3 loop spans 15 amino acids. The germline V gene encodes CDR1 SGHRS and CDR2 YFSETQ. V lost 0 bases and J 4 bases, leaving 11 bases between the germline ends. This chain's CDR3 is CASSLGDGIYNEQFF. The CDR3 DNA sequence: TGCGCCAGCAGCTTGGGGGACGGAATTTACAATGAGCAGTTCTTC.

The V call is TRBV3-1 (or the pseudogene TRBV3-2), the J call TRBJ2-5; D may be TRBD2 (5 bases). This CDR3 has 13 amino acids. V shed 4 bases and J shed 2 bases, with 8 bases lying between them. Germline lookup yields CDR1 LGHDT and CDR2 YNNKEL (reference sequence). The CDR3 region is CASSLREQETQYF. The DNA for the CDR3 is TGTGCCAGCAGCCTACGGGAACAAGAGACCCAGTACTTC.

Details on this clone: Distinct nucleotide sequences in the sample also encode this CDR3. The rearrangement joins TRBV7-9 to TRBJ1-5; no clear D. V was trimmed by 3 bases and J by 5 bases, leaving 5 bases between them. CDR3 length: 12 amino acids. CDR1 is SEHNR, CDR2 FQNEAQ, per germline (reference sequence). Written as DNA, the CDR3 is TGTGCCAGCAGCTTCGGAGATCAGCCCCAGCATTTT. Its translation: CASSFGDQPQHF.

The chain combines TRBV28 with TRBJ1-1; 8 bases map to TRBD1. The V segment lost 5 bases and the J segment 3 bases; nucleotides outside the gene matches: 8. The length of the CDR3 is 15 residues. Germline CDR1 MDHEN, CDR2 SYDVKM. CDR3 protein: CASSLRQGPDTEAFF. DNA of the CDR3: TGTGCCAGCAGTCTCCGACAGGGGCCGGACACTGAAGCTTTCTTT. Combining the CDR3 with reference TRBV28 and TRBJ1-1 gives the whole variable domain DVKVTQSSRYLVKRTGEKVFLECVQDMDHENMFWYRQDPGLGLRLIYFSYDVKMKEKGDIPEGYSVSREKKERFSLILESASTNQTSMYLCASSLRQGPDTEAFFGQGTRLTVV.